These 2 T cell receptor beta chains originate from one sample sequenced in a study of shared clonotypes between healthy human individuals. Clones were sequenced by immunoSEQ multiplex PCR, and TCRdb holds only the in-frame ones, with some missing. The sample lists a few million clones, about 92% occurring once. Input material: naive CD4+ T cells from PBMCs. Sample subset: CD45RA+ positively selected. The receptor source for this set is a man aged 18 to 29 in good health. Some clones in this sample may be carry-over from other donors' samples.

The V gene is TRBV5-1, the J gene TRBJ2-2, with D perhaps matching TRBD1 or TRBD2 (5 bases each). Germline V gene sequence: CDR1 SGHRS, CDR2 YFSETQ. V gave up 4 bases and J gave up 6 bases, with 19 bases separating them. This CDR3 has 16 amino acids. The CDR3 DNA reads TGCGCCAGCAGCGGAACCGGGACCCCCAGTGCCGGGGAGCTGTTTTTT. Amino acid sequence: CASSGTGTPSAGELFF. Drawing the rest from reference TRBV5-1 and TRBJ2-2, the complete variable domain is KAGVTQTPRYLIKTRGQQVTLSCSPISGHRSVSWYQQTPGQGLQFLFEYFSETQRNKGNFPGRFSGRQFSNSRSEMNVSTLELGDSALYLCASSGTGTPSAGELFFGEGSRLTVL.

This chain links TRBV5-4 with TRBJ1-2; TRBD1 aligns across 7 bases. With 1 base clipped from V and 7 bases from J, the junction kept 10 bases outside the gene matches. The CDR3 totals 15 residues. Germline V gene lookup returns CDR1 SGHNT and CDR2 YYREEE (reference sequence). CDR3 sequence reads: CASSLTGAYTTGYTF. CDR3 sequence (DNA): TGTGCCAGCAGCTTGACAGGGGCTTACACTACTGGCTACACCTTC. Filled out from reference TRBV5-4 and TRBJ1-2, the complete variable domain reads ETGVTQSPTHLIKTRGQQVTLRCSSQSGHNTVSWYQQALGQGPQFIFQYYREEENGRGNFPPRFSGLQFPNYSSELNVNALELDDSALYLCASSLTGAYTTGYTFGSGTRLTVV.